The rows below give T cell receptor beta chains drawn from one sample of a study of blood T cell repertoires in COVID-19. The method was immunoSEQ multiplex PCR; TCRdb's version includes in-frame clones alone and lacks a portion of them. In the table there are some 62,000 clones, 65% to 80% of which are singletons. The sequencing sample was made of peripheral blood. The receptors originated from a man aged 60 to 69 with acute or convalescent COVID-19. Both conserved end residues are part of each CDR3. D genes are given only for firm matches. Clone size is stated in some rows and not others, as once, few, many or a class when expanded.

clone_size j_call d_call cdr3_length v_call cdr3_nt cdr3_aa
. TRBJ2-7 TRBD2 16 TRBV10-3 TGTGCCATCAGTATAGGGACTAGCGGGAGAAGATACGAGCAGTACTTC CAISIGTSGRRYEQYF
. TRBJ2-1 . 13 TRBV19 TGTGCCAGTAGTACGCGGGGATACAATGAGCAGTTCTTC CASSTRGYNEQFF
. TRBJ2-7 TRBD1 15 TRBV27 TGTGCCAGCAGCCCCCGGACAGGGAACCCCTACGAGCAGTACTTC CASSPRTGNPYEQYF
. TRBJ2-1 TRBD1 15 TRBV5-4 TGTGCCAGCAGCATGGGACAGGGTCATCACAATGAGCAGTTCTTC CASSMGQGHHNEQFF
few TRBJ1-5 . 15 TRBV28 TGTGCCAGCAGTCCGGGACACGGTAGCAATCAGCCCCAGCATTTT CASSPGHGSNQPQHF
. TRBJ2-3 . 13 TRBV30 TGTGCCTGGACCCTGGCTAGCACAGATACGCAGTATTTT CAWTLASTDTQYF
. TRBJ2-5 . 12 TRBV5-1 TGCGCCAGCAGGCTAGGGGGAGAGACCCAGTACTTC CASRLGGETQYF
. TRBJ1-2 . 11 TRBV12-3/TRBV12-4 TGTGCCAGCAGTTCCTACCTCGGCTACACCTTC CASSSYLGYTF
. TRBJ2-7 . 11 TRBV29-1 TGCAGCGTTGGAGACAGCTACGAGCAGTACTTC CSVGDSYEQYF
few TRBJ2-2 TRBD1 15 TRBV2 TGTGCCAGCAGTCCAGGGGGCGCGTTCCCCGGGGAGCTGTTTTTT CASSPGGAFPGELFF
. TRBJ2-3 . 12 TRBV12-3/TRBV12-4 TGTGCCAGCGCGAACAGGGCAGATACGCAGTATTTT CASANRADTQYF
few TRBJ2-1 . 16 TRBV9 TGTGCCAGCAGCGTAGCATCGGACACCACATTGCATGAGCAGTTCTTC CASSVASDTTLHEQFF
. TRBJ2-2 TRBD2 16 TRBV28 TGTGCCAGCAGTATTAGCGGGAGGGCTAACACCGGGGAGCTGTTTTTT CASSISGRANTGELFF
few TRBJ2-1 . 13 TRBV28 TGTGCCAGCAGTGTATCCAGGGGAGATGAGCAGTTCTTC CASSVSRGDEQFF
. TRBJ1-3 . 14 TRBV7-8 TGTGCCAGCAGGCGCCCAGGCGCTGGAAACACCATATATTTT CASRRPGAGNTIYF
. TRBJ2-2 . 17 TRBV10-3 TGTGCCATCAGTGACCCTCGAGGGGGAGCAAACACCGGGGAGCTGTTTTTT CAISDPRGGANTGELFF